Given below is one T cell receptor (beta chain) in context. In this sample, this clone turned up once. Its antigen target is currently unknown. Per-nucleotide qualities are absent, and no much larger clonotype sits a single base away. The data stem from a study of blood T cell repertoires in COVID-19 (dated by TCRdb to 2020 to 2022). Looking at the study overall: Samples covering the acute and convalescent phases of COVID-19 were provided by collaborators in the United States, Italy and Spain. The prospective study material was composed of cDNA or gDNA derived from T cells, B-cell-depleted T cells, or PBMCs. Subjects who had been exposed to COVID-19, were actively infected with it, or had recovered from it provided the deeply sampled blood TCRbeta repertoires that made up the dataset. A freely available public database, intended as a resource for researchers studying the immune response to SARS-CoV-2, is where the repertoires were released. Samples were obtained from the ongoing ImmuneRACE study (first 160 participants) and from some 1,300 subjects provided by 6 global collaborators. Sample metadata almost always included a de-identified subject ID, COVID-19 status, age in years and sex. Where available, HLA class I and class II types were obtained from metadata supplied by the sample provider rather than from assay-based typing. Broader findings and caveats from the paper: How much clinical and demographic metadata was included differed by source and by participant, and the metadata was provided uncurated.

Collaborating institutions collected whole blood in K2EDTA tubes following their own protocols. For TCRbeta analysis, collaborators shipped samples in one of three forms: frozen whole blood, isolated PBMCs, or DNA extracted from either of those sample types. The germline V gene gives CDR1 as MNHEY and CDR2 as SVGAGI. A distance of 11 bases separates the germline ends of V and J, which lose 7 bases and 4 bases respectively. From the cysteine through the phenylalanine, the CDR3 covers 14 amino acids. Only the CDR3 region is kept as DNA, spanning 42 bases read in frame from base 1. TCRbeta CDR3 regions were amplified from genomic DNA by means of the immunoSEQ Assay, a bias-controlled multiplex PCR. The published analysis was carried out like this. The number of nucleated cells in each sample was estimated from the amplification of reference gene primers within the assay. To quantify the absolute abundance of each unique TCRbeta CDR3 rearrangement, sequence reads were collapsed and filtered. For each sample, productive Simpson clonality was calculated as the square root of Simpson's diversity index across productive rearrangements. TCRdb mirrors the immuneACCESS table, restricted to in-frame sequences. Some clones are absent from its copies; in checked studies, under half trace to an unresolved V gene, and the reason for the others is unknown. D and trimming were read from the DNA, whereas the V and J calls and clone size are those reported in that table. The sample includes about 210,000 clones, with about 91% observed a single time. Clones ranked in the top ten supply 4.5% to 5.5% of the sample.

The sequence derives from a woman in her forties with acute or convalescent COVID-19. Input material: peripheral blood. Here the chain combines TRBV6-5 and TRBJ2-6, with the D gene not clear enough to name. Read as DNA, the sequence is TGTGCCAGCACTCAGGTGGCCGGGGCCAACGTCCTGACTTTC. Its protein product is CASTQVAGANVLTF.